This T cell receptor beta chain was identified during a study of T cells in Graves' hyperthyroidism and ophthalmopathy. General study findings and limits: A model built on 13 V-J features separated ophthalmopathy from stable hyperthyroidism. Most clonotypes expanded in thyroid above 0.001 were likewise present in blood.

Researchers amplified the TCR beta CDR3 regions from RNA transcripts. HTBI primers drove first-round RT-PCR of the TCR CDR3. TCRdb re-called the multiplex PCR reads through MiXCR, storing one row per CDR3 protein. The repertoire holds 500,000 or so distinct CDR3 sequences, with about 15% as singletons. This clonotype showed up many times. Its cognate antigen is unknown. Germline lookup yields CDR1 MDHEN and CDR2 SYDVKM. CDR3 length: 17 residues. The V segment lost 5 bases and the J segment 0 bases; nucleotides outside the gene matches: 10. The TCR originated in a woman in her twenties or thirties with Graves' ophthalmopathy. The specimen sequenced was blood. V usage is TRBV28 and J usage is TRBJ2-4; 7 bases are shared with TRBD2. CDR3: CASSSPPGEGAKNIQYF. CDR3 DNA sequence: TGTGCCAGCAGTAGCCCCCCCGGGGAGGGAGCCAAAAACATTCAGTACTTC.